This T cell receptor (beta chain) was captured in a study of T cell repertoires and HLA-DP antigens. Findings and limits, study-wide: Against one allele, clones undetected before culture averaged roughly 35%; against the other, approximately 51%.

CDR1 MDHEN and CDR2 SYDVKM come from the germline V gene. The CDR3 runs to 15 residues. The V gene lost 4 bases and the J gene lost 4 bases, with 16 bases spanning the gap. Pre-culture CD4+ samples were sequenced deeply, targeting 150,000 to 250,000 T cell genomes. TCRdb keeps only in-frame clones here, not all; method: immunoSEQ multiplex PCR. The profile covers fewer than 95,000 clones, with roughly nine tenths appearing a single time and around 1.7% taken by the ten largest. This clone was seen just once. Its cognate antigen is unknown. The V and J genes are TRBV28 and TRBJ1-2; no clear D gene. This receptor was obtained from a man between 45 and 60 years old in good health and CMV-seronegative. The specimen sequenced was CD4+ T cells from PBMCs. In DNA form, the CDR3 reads TGTGCCAGCAGTTCCACTAAACGACTGACCTATGGCTACACCTTC. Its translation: CASSSTKRLTYGYTF.